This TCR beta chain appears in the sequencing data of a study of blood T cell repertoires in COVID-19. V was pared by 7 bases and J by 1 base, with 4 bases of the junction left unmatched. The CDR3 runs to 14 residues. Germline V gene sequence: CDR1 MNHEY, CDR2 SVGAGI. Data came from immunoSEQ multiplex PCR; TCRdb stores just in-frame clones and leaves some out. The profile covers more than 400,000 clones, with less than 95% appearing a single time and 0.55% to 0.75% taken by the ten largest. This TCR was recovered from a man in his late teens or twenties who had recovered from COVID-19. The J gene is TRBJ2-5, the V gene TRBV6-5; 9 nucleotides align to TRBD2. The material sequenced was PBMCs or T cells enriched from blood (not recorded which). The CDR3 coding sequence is TGTGCCAGCACCAAGACTAGCGGCCAAGAGACCCAGTACTTC. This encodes CASTKTSGQETQYF.